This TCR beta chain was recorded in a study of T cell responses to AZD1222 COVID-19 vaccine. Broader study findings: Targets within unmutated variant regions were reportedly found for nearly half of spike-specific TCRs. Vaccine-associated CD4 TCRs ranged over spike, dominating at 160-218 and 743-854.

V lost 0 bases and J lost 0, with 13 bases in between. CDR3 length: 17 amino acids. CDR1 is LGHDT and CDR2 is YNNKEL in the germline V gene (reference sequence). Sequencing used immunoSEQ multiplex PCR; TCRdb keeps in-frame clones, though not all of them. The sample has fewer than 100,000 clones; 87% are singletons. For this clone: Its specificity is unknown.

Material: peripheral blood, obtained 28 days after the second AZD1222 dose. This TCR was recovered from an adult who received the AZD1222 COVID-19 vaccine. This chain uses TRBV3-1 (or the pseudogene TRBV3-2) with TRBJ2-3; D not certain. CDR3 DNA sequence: TGTGCCAGCAGCCAAGATTTTGGGGTACTTAGCACAGATACGCAGTATTTT. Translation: CASSQDFGVLSTDTQYF.